This TCR beta chain was sequenced for a study of blood T cell repertoires in COVID-19 (dated by TCRdb to 2020 to 2021). A note on the overall study: The collaborator samples originated in the United States, Italy and Spain and spanned the acute and convalescent phases of COVID-19. The prospective study material was composed of cDNA or gDNA derived from T cells, B-cell-depleted T cells, or PBMCs. A de-identified subject ID, COVID-19 status, age in years and sex were almost always included in the sample metadata. A freely available public database, intended as a resource for researchers studying the immune response to SARS-CoV-2, is where the repertoires were released. Samples came from the ongoing ImmuneRACE study (first 160 participants) plus 1,254 subjects from 6 global collaborators. The dataset comprised deeply sampled blood TCRbeta repertoires from subjects exposed to, actively infected with, or recovered from COVID-19. HLA class I and class II types, where available, came from metadata supplied by the sample provider rather than from assay-based typing.

The immunoSEQ Assay, a bias-controlled multiplex PCR, was used to amplify TCRbeta CDR3 regions from genomic DNA. As for the authors' bioinformatics: Nucleated cell counts per sample were estimated from amplification of reference gene primers within the assay. To quantify the absolute abundance of each unique TCRbeta CDR3 rearrangement, sequence reads were collapsed and filtered. For each sample, productive Simpson clonality was calculated as the square root of Simpson's diversity index across productive rearrangements. TCRdb re-hosts the immuneACCESS table, in-frame sequences only. Its copies lack some clones; in the studies checked, an unresolved V gene accounts for under half of them, and the cause for the rest is not known. V and J calls and clone size are as listed in that table; D and trimming were resolved from the DNA. Recorded for this sample are a few hundred thousand clones; 70% to 90% of them occurred a single time. The biggest ten clones account for roughly 2.3% of the sample.

Participants in the prospective study were aged about 18 to 90 years, lived in about two dozen United States geographic areas, and enrolled through a virtual design. To assign participants to cohorts, the prospective study relied on clinical history that participants themselves reported in a screening survey and a study questionnaire. In the prospective study, mobile phlebotomists collected whole blood, serum and a nasopharyngeal or oropharyngeal swab from each participant. Prospective study participants could optionally give additional blood draws and questionnaires over an approximately two-month period. Prospective study blood samples were shipped either frozen or at room temperature before DNA extraction. Remarks on this clone: Its antigen specificity is not known. The input lacks base qualities; no much larger clone sits a single base away.

From V the trimming removes 4 bases and from J it removes 6 bases, while the gene matches leave 11 bases of the junction unaccounted for. The CDR3 runs 16 amino acids, cysteine and phenylalanine included. The read is trimmed to its CDR3 DNA, 48 bases read in frame from base 1. As encoded in the germline V gene (reference sequence), CDR1 is SGHNT while CDR2 is YYREEE. The study at large found these results: Clinical and demographic metadata were provided uncurated, with the amount varying by source and participant.

The specimen sequenced was PBMCs or T cells enriched from blood (not recorded which). The chain links TRBV5-4 with TRBJ2-2, with 8 bases in between that match TRBD2. This sequence was found in a woman aged 40-49 years with acute COVID-19. The DNA is as follows: TGTGCCAGCAGCCCAGCATTGCGGGGGGAGGCCGGGGAGCTGTTTTTT. Protein translation: CASSPALRGEAGELFF.